The 23 T cell receptor beta chains presented below share a single source sample, sequenced in a study of CD8 T cells in ankylosing spondylitis. Overall study findings and caveats: Seven to nine highly homologous variants formed a TCR beta motif that appeared characteristic of ankylosing spondylitis blood.

One entry per CDR3 protein results from TCRdb running MiXCR on the 5' RACE reads. The sample has about 800,000 distinct CDR3 sequences, around 11% seen once. These receptors have no identified antigens. The sample taken for sequencing was blood, either unsorted or a sorted T cell fraction (not recorded which). The receptor source for this set is a male donor with ankylosing spondylitis.

The sample holds many counts of this clonotype. The J gene is TRBJ1-3, the V gene TRBV20-1, with D unresolved. V was cut by 4 bases and J by 0 bases, with 4 bases left in between. The CDR3 contains 12 residues. Germline CDR1 and CDR2: DFQATT and SNEGSKA (reference sequence). CDR3 residues: CSAKASGNTIYF. CDR3 nucleotide sequence: TGCAGTGCTAAGGCCTCTGGAAACACCATATATTTT.

This clonotype was counted a few times. The rearrangement links TRBV30 to TRBJ1-2, with TRBD1 identical over 7 bases. The CDR3 covers 12 residues. Germline V lookup: CDR1 GTSNPN, CDR2 SVGIG (reference sequence). Trimming at V came to 0 bases and at J to 7 bases, leaving 2 bases not matched to a gene. The CDR3 bases are TGTGCCTGGAGTGTGACAGGGCCTGGCTACACCTTC. This encodes CAWSVTGPGYTF.

This chain uses TRBV13 with TRBJ1-2, with unresolved D. The V end was cut by 0 bases, the J end by 8 bases, with 19 bases between. CDR1 and CDR2 from the germline V gene are PRHDT and FYEKMQ (reference sequence). The CDR3 is made up of 16 amino acids. The CDR3 DNA sequence: TGTGCCAGCAGCTTAGGAGTTGCCAGGAGGTTAGGGGGCTACACCTTC. Amino acids: CASSLGVARRLGGYTF.

This clonotype was recorded many times. The CDR3 loop reads CASSLRLQQPQHF. The CDR3 DNA is TGTGCCAGCAGCTTACGGTTACAGCAGCCCCAGCATTTT. This rearrangement joins TRBV7-2 to TRBJ1-5; no reliable D call. The ends were cut back, 2 bases at V and 7 bases at J, with 9 bases in the middle. CDR3 length equals 13 residues. The germline V gene encodes CDR1 SGHTA and CDR2 FQGNSA. Drawing the rest from reference TRBV7-2 and TRBJ1-5, the complete variable domain is GAGVSQSPSNKVTEKGKDVELRCDPISGHTALYWYRQSLGQGLEFLIYFQGNSAPDKSGLPSDRFSAERTGGSVSTLTIQRTQQEDSAVYLCASSLRLQQPQHFGDGTRLSIL.

This clonotype was detected ten times or more. The chain couples TRBV20-1 to TRBJ1-4; 9 bases align to TRBD1. The length of the CDR3 is 14 residues. CDR1 is DFQATT, CDR2 SNEGSKA, per germline (reference sequence). V trimming: 2 bases; J trimming: 6 bases; junction bases outside the gene matches: 4. The CDR3 here is CSARPGTGHEKLFF. In nucleotides, the CDR3 is TGCAGTGCTAGACCCGGGACAGGGCATGAAAAACTGTTTTTT.

This clonotype was observed once. The rearrangement joins TRBV4-2 to TRBJ2-2, with D possibly TRBD1 on 5 matching bases. V lost 3 bases, J lost 9 bases, and 23 bases lay in between. The CDR3 has 17 residues. Germline lookup yields CDR1 LGHNA and CDR2 YNFKEQ. CDR3 DNA sequence: TGTGCCAGCAGCCATTCCCCTCGCAGGGAAAGCTTTCGGGAGCTGTTTTTT. Amino acids: CASSHSPRRESFRELFF.

The chain joins TRBV20-1 to TRBJ1-2, with 8 bases fitting TRBD1. Germline lookup yields CDR1 DFQATT and CDR2 SNEGSKA (reference sequence). The CDR3 spans 13 residues. The trim removed 3 bases at V and 2 bases at J, leaving 2 bases unmatched. In nucleotides, the CDR3 is TGCAGTGCTAGCAGGGGGCTGAACTATGGCTACACCTTC. Translated: CSASRGLNYGYTF.

The table lists this clonotype with a few counts. The chain recombines TRBV6-2 or TRBV6-3 with TRBJ2-5, with TRBD2 as a possible D gene (5 bases). The CDR3 consists of 14 residues. The V end lost 0 bases, the J end lost 3 bases, and 8 bases lay between the germline ends. In germline, CDR1 is MNHEY, CDR2 SVGEGT. The CDR3 DNA reads as TGTGCCAGCAGTTACTCGGGAGCGGAAGAGACCCAGTACTTC. Protein sequence: CASSYSGAEETQYF.

This clonotype was detected a few times. J is TRBJ1-3 and V is TRBV7-2, with no clear D. V was shortened by 9 bases and J by 0 bases, with 9 bases between the two germline ends. This CDR3 spans 13 amino acids. CDR1 SGHTA and CDR2 FQGNSA come from the germline V gene. The CDR3 loop reads CASQRSSGNTIYF. CDR3 bases: TGTGCCAGTCAAAGGTCCTCTGGAAACACCATATATTTT.

The chain is built from TRBV5-1 and TRBJ2-3, with a tentative D call TRBD2 (5 bases). There are 14 residues in the CDR3. Trimming removed 3 bases at V and 6 bases at J, with 14 bases between. CDR1 and CDR2 (germline): SGHRS, YFSETQ. The CDR3 DNA is TGCGCCAGCAGCTCCGGACTCGCGCAGGATACGCAGTATTTT. It is translated as CASSSGLAQDTQYF. The whole variable domain, filled in from reference TRBV5-1 and TRBJ2-3, reads KAGVTQTPRYLIKTRGQQVTLSCSPISGHRSVSWYQQTPGQGLQFLFEYFSETQRNKGNFPGRFSGRQFSNSRSEMNVSTLELGDSALYLCASSSGLAQDTQYFGPGTRLTVL.

There are a few counts of this clonotype. The chain recombines TRBV15 with TRBJ2-7; 8 bases are shared with TRBD2. CDR1 LNHNV and CDR2 YYDKDF come from the germline V gene (reference sequence). This CDR3 spans 16 amino acids. The V gene end was trimmed by 4 bases and the J gene end by 3 bases; junction bases not matched to a gene: 11. CDR3 coding DNA: TGTGCCACCAGCACTTCTAGCGGGCGACCTATCTACGAGCAGTACTTC. Translating it yields CATSTSSGRPIYEQYF.

This clonotype occurred many times. The genes are TRBV20-1 and TRBJ2-3; weak D call: TRBD2 (5 bases). The CDR3 has 14 residues. Germline V CDR1 and CDR2: DFQATT, SNEGSKA (reference sequence). The V end lost 7 bases, the J end lost 2 bases, and 16 bases lay between the germline ends. The CDR3: CSVVSGKFTDTQYF. The CDR3 bases are TGCAGTGTTGTCAGCGGAAAGTTCACAGATACGCAGTATTTT.

This clonotype was detected ten times or more. V usage is TRBV6-2 or TRBV6-3 and J usage is TRBJ1-3; D remains unclear. The CDR3 is 12 amino acids. V lost 8 bases, J lost 0 bases, and 5 bases lay in between. Germline CDR1 reads MNHEY; CDR2 reads SVGEGT. Here the CDR3 DNA reads TGTGCCAGCGGGAGCTCTGGAAACACCATATATTTT. It encodes CASGSSGNTIYF.

This clonotype was detected ten times or more. The rearrangement joins TRBV5-6 to TRBJ1-1; unclear D gene. Germline V lookup: CDR1 SGHDT, CDR2 YYEEEE. Trimming left V 4 bases short and J 7 bases short, with 8 bases between. There are 11 residues in the CDR3. CDR3 DNA: TGTGCCAGCAGCCTTTACGGTGAAGCTTTCTTT. Translated: CASSLYGEAFF.

The chain is built from TRBV4-1 and TRBJ2-7, with 7 bases fitting TRBD2. J was trimmed by 1 base and V by 0 bases; bases with no gene match: 12. This CDR3 contains 18 residues. Germline values: CDR1 MGHRA, CDR2 YSYEKL. As DNA, the CDR3 is TGCGCCAGCAGCCAAGATGCGTCGTCCAGCGGGGCTTCCTACGAGCAGTACTTC. Its translation: CASSQDASSSGASYEQYF.

This clonotype was seen a few times. The chain carries TRBV5-1 and TRBJ1-1, with D maybe TRBD1 (5 bases). Germline V CDR1 and CDR2: SGHRS, YFSETQ. V lost 2 bases to trimming and J lost 2 bases, with 10 bases between them. This CDR3 contains 14 residues. The DNA for the CDR3 is TGCGCCAGCAGCTTTGGAGACAGCAACACTGAAGCTTTCTTT. It translates to CASSFGDSNTEAFF.

This clonotype was counted a few times. The V and J genes are TRBV12-3 or TRBV12-4 and TRBJ1-1, with 9 bases lining up with TRBD1. V shed 5 bases, J shed 4 bases, and the junction held 8 bases outside the gene matches. The CDR3 totals 15 residues. CDR3 protein: CASSVNRGLGTEAFF. DNA of the CDR3: TGTGCCAGCAGTGTAAACAGGGGGCTAGGCACTGAAGCTTTCTTT.

The rearrangement joins TRBV9 to TRBJ2-3, with D perhaps TRBD2 (6 bases). This CDR3 is built from 17 residues. The V end was cut by 0 bases, the J end by 0 bases, with 14 bases between. Per the germline V gene, CDR1 is SGDLS and CDR2 is YYNGEE. This CDR3 is CASSVEVWGTSTDTQYF. The CDR3 DNA is TGTGCCAGCAGCGTAGAGGTATGGGGGACTAGCACAGATACGCAGTATTTT.

Only a few counts were recorded for this clonotype. The chain has TRBV4-2 and TRBJ1-4, with D perhaps matching TRBD1 (5 bases). Germline CDR1 is LGHNA and CDR2 is YNFKEQ. CDR3 length: 17 amino acids. Trimming removed 2 bases at V and 2 bases at J, with 15 bases between. CDR3 residues: CASSQLQGGITNEKLFF. The CDR3 nucleotides are TGTGCCAGCAGCCAATTGCAGGGAGGGATCACTAATGAAAAACTGTTTTTT.

The chain combines TRBV5-4 with TRBJ1-2, with D perhaps matching TRBD1 (5 bases). V lost 4 bases to trimming and J lost 4 bases, with 14 bases between them. The germline V gene has CDR1 SGHNT and CDR2 YYREEE (reference sequence). CDR3 length: 14 amino acids. CDR3 nucleotides: TGTGCCAGCAGCCTTCAGGACAAAGCCTATGGCTACACCTTC. Translating gives CASSLQDKAYGYTF.

This clonotype was recorded many times. The chain is built from TRBV3-1 and TRBJ1-6; 7 bases map to TRBD1. Germline lookup yields CDR1 LGHDT and CDR2 YNNKEL (reference sequence). V was clipped by 1 base and J by 13 bases; unmatched bases: 7. The CDR3 extends over 14 amino acids. As DNA, the CDR3 is TGTGCCAGCAGCCAAGCCGAACAGGGGCTTCCCCTCCACTTT. As protein: CASSQAEQGLPLHF.

This clonotype was recorded many times. The V call is TRBV10-3, the J call TRBJ1-2; D gene ambiguous. CDR3 length equals 14 residues. Trimming cost V 1 base and J 8 bases, with 14 bases left between them. CDR1 and CDR2 from the germline V gene are ENHRY and SYGVKD. The CDR3 DNA reads TGTGCCATCAGTGAGTTACAGCCCGTGGGCGGCTACACCTTC. As protein: CAISELQPVGGYTF.

Many counts were recorded for this clonotype. The rearrangement links TRBV12-3 or TRBV12-4 to TRBJ1-5; D may be TRBD1 (5 bases). V was clipped by 2 bases and J by 1 base, with 15 bases between them. The CDR3 extends over 17 amino acids. Here the CDR3 DNA reads TGTGCCAGCAGTTTAAAGGGGACCGCCGTGAGCAATCAGCCCCAGCATTTT. Protein sequence: CASSLKGTAVSNQPQHF.